This record covers a single T cell receptor (beta chain). The data derive from a study of cytomegalovirus exposure and HLA in healthy donors. This PCR relied on a set of 60 Vbeta primers and 13 Jbeta primers. Generated by immunoSEQ multiplex PCR, the TCRdb table keeps only in-frame clones and is missing some. The data contain almost 200,000 clones, roughly 85% of them singletons. The ends lost 3 bases at V and 2 bases at J; junction bases unmatched: 3. From germline, CDR1 is SGHRS and CDR2 YFSETQ. The CDR3 totals 15 residues. Sequenced: PBMCs. V gene TRBV5-1 combines with J gene TRBJ2-7; 12 bases match TRBD2. The receptor was derived from a woman aged 45 to 65 in good health and CMV-seronegative. The CDR3 nucleotides are TGCGCCAGCAGCTCCAGACTAGCGGGAGCCTACGAGCAGTACTTC. Its translation is CASSSRLAGAYEQYF.